The text below deals with one TCR beta chain. This sample stems from a study of technical replicates of blood from several donors. The assay was immunoSEQ multiplex PCR, and TCRdb's table has in-frame clones only and misses some. The repertoire has some 80,000 clones, around 94% of them found once; the top ten carry less than 0.4%. The CDR3 totals 13 residues. V dropped 2 bases and J dropped 3 bases, with 5 bases sitting between them. CDR1 is MNHEY and CDR2 is SVGAGI in the germline V gene. This receptor was taken from a human donor in good health. The rearrangement joins TRBV6-5 to TRBJ1-5; no clear D gene. Sequencing was done on a sample of T cells isolated from PBMCs. CDR3 amino acids: CASSYVANQPQHF. For the CDR3, the DNA is TGTGCCAGCAGTTACGTGGCCAATCAGCCCCAGCATTTT.